This T cell receptor (beta chain) was recovered during a study of T cells in Graves' hyperthyroidism and ophthalmopathy. Whole-study findings and limits: Ophthalmopathy, as predicted by the model, came a median approximately 6.5 months after the prediction.

CDR1 and CDR2 (germline): KGHDR, SFDVKD. V lost 12 bases to trimming and J lost 2 bases, with 12 bases between them. CDR3 length: 12 amino acids. The source material, RNA transcripts, was used to amplify TCR beta CDR3 regions. Researchers ran a first-round RT-PCR on the TCR CDR3 using the HTBI primer set. TCRdb re-called the multiplex PCR reads through MiXCR, storing one row per CDR3 protein. The sample lists over 350,000 distinct CDR3 sequences, around a sixth occurring once. This clonotype has ten or more counts. Its antigen is undetermined. The chain employs TRBV24-1 and TRBJ1-2; D is perhaps TRBD1 (5 bases). The sequenced sample was blood. This TCR came from a man between 18 and 35 years old with Graves' ophthalmopathy. The CDR3 region has the DNA TGTGCCTCTCCGGGACCGAACTATGGCTACACCTTC. Translation gives CASPGPNYGYTF.